This T cell receptor beta chain derives from a study of T-cell reconstitution after alpha-beta-depleted transplantation in children (dated by TCRdb to about 2016). About the full investigation: T-cell immune reconstitution after TCRalphabeta/CD19-depleted allogeneic hematopoietic cell transplantation in children was quantitatively tracked in the study by means of TCR repertoire profiling.

The library came from PCR. The run used an Illumina HiSeq 2500. Molecular barcoding was employed in the preparation of TCR libraries, with unique molecular identifiers being used to normalize TCRbeta repertoire quantification. The raw public data were reprocessed by TCRdb itself: fastp quality trimming at Q25, MiXCR clonotype calling, in-frame beta chains only. Entries are consolidated by CDR3 protein sequence, retaining the most common genes and DNA. The sample table holds some 590,000 distinct CDR3 sequences, of which roughly a tenth were seen once. The biggest ten clones account for less than 4.5% of the sample. Deletion took 4 bases off V and 6 bases off J, with a span of 8 bases between the germline ends. Inclusive of the bounding cysteine and phenylalanine, the CDR3 is 11 residues long. CDR3 DNA is the only sequence kept; it has 33 bases, read in frame from the first base. CDR1 and CDR2 are drawn from the germline V gene: SQVTM, ANQGSEA.

This clonotype was detected only a few times. Its antigen is currently not known. No quality values exist for individual bases; no much larger clone is one base distant. The chain is made from TRBV29-1 and TRBJ2-3, with the D gene not confidently named. The input for sequencing was PBMCs from the stem cell graft donor, taken from the stem cell graft. The clonotype was recovered from a human donor who donated a stem cell graft to a child with acute myeloid leukemia. The DNA sequence is as follows: TGCAGCGTTGCACTCAGTGATACGCAGTATTTT. The translation is CSVALSDTQYF.